The following is a TCR beta chain sequence with its context. Its antigen is currently not known. No quality values exist for individual bases; no much larger clone is one base distant. This entry is derived from a study of cytotoxic CD8 clonotypes in ibrutinib-treated CLL (dated by TCRdb to 2020 to 2023). Describing the broader study: The cohort had around twelve relapsed/refractory and roughly 15 treatment-naive patients; 17 to 18 were IGHV unmutated. Partial responses were observed in about 25 patients and complete responses in 2; after a median follow-up of around 68 months, remission was maintained in approximately 14 patients and progression was observed in approximately 12. Response samples were taken after a median of roughly 12 months on treatment, ranging from about 6 to 40 months. On average, each sample had approximately 280,000 productive templates and about 89,000 productive rearrangements. Of the roughly 90 participants in the trial, roughly 26 had longitudinal samples available. Cryopreserved peripheral blood mononuclear cells were collected before treatment, at response, and at either disease progression or sustained remission. Every remission and progressive disease sample was obtained while ibrutinib was still being received by the patients. Findings and caveats that apply to the study as a whole: Baseline clonality was found to be higher than that of age-matched healthy donors and was strongly correlated with circulating CD8+ T-cell counts. Clonality increased at ibrutinib response, stayed stable in sustained remission, and fell back toward baseline at progression. Public clonotypes were found to be uncommon and were observed to contract or remain stable during treatment; the increase in clonality was shown to reflect expansion of private clonotypes at ibrutinib response. Sampling times were not matched between sustained-remission and progressing patients, and lymph node repertoires were not studied.

The intended sense of this specimen's time point label: approximately 2 years on ibrutinib. Roughly 2.2 micrograms of genomic DNA were extracted from cryopreserved PBMCs for TCR beta library preparation. Longitudinal blood samples from CLL patients on ibrutinib monotherapy underwent high-throughput TCR beta sequencing. Patients were enrolled in a phase 2 open-label single-center ibrutinib monotherapy trial. CDR1 and CDR2, looked up from the germline V gene, are MDHEN and SYDVKM. CDR3 length: 13 amino acids, cysteine to phenylalanine. Left in the record is the CDR3 DNA by itself, 39 bases read in frame from the first base. V is clipped by 9 bases and J by 0 bases, and the sequence between their germline boundaries is 9 bases long. Each clonotype received, on average, about 10x coverage in deep resolution sequencing performed on a MiSeq, where the target depth lay between 1 in 1 million and 1 in 200,000 T cells. TCR beta libraries were generated with the immunoSEQ hsTCRB Kit. Per the authors' processing: Data were analyzed with ImmunoSEQ Data Assistant and ImmunoSEQ Analyzer, with V, D and J genes assigned per IMGT definitions. Clonality was computed as one minus normalized Shannon entropy of productive rearrangement frequencies, ranging from 0 to 1. Public clonotype analysis was restricted to overrepresented clonotypes comprising at least 0.05% of each patient's repertoire. About a dozen age-matched healthy donor repertoires from immuneACCESS served as clonality controls. TCRdb mirrors the immuneACCESS table, restricted to in-frame sequences. Some clones are absent from its copies; in checked studies, under half trace to an unresolved V gene, and the reason for the others is unknown. V, J and clone size are those of that table, while D and trimming were read from the DNA. This sample gives roughly 250,000 clones in total; 70% of them show up just once. The ten most abundant clones make up approximately 15% of the sample.

The sequence derives from a human donor with chronic lymphocytic leukemia. The source material was PBMCs, sampled after 24 months of ibrutinib treatment. In this chain, TRBV28 is recombined with TRBJ1-5, with the D gene uncertain. The CDR3 protein is CASRASSNQPQHF. The DNA sequence is as follows: TGTGCCAGTAGGGCCTCTAGCAATCAGCCCCAGCATTTT.